This note documents a single T cell receptor (beta chain) sequence. The CDR3 is 15 amino acids. Germline trimming cut 6 bases from V and 7 bases from J; bases unmatched to any gene: 7. Per germline, CDR1 MNHEY and CDR2 SVGEGT. This specimen comes from a study of blood T cell repertoires in COVID-19. Study-level background: In each case, the material was cDNA or gDNA derived from T cells, B-cell-depleted T cells, or PBMCs.

Here immunoSEQ multiplex PCR was the method, and the copy in TCRdb shows in-frame clones only, minus some. The sample lists tens of thousands of clones; nearly 90% were seen once. Sequencing was carried out using peripheral blood. This TCR came from a woman aged 80 or older with active or convalescent COVID-19. J is TRBJ2-1 and V is TRBV6-2 or TRBV6-3; 12 nucleotides match TRBD2. The CDR3, as DNA: TGTGCCAGCAGACCTAGCGGGAGGGCGGATAATGAGCAGTTCTTC. This codes for CASRPSGRADNEQFF.